The source of this TCR beta chain is a study of graft-versus-host responses after intestinal transplantation. Study-level findings and limits: Detected in recipient marrow were GvH clones, some of which were first observed in ileum or blood.

Clones were sequenced by immunoSEQ multiplex PCR, and TCRdb holds only the in-frame ones, with some missing. The table has approximately 7,600 clones, 25% to 35% seen once. The length of the CDR3 is 15 residues. The ends lost 1 base at V and 1 base at J; junction bases unmatched: 3. CDR1 MGHDK and CDR2 SYGVNS come from the germline V gene. Material: alloreactive CD4+ T cells from a mixed lymphocyte reaction culture, obtained before intestinal transplant. Subset in this sample: CFSE-low proliferating T cells sorted from roughly six-day pre-transplant mixed lymphocyte reaction (GvH or HvG direction). This rearrangement joins TRBV25-1 to TRBJ2-5; 7 nucleotides agree with TRBD2. The clonotype originates from a human patient who received an intestinal transplant. The CDR3: CASSELAGLQETQYF. DNA for the CDR3: TGTGCCAGCAGTGAATTAGCGGGCCTCCAAGAGACCCAGTACTTC.